One sample yielded the 3 T cell receptor beta chains listed below, sequenced in a study of cytomegalovirus exposure and HLA in healthy donors. The study ran its PCR with 60 Vbeta and 13 Jbeta primers. TCRdb's table, derived via immunoSEQ multiplex PCR, lists solely in-frame clones and lacks some. This sample has approximately 160,000 clones, with around 72% found just once. Input material: PBMCs. Receptor source: a man between 18 and 35 years old in good health and CMV-seronegative.

The chain is built from TRBV4-3 and TRBJ2-1; no definite D call. V was trimmed by 6 bases and J by 2 bases, leaving 11 bases between them. Germline-derived CDR1 and CDR2 are LGHNA and YSLEER. This CDR3 region has 14 residues. CDR3 amino acids: CASSPRSAYNEQFF. In DNA, the CDR3 is TGCGCCAGCAGTCCAAGGAGCGCCTACAATGAGCAGTTCTTC.

This sequence joins TRBV30 and TRBJ2-7; D uncertain. From germline, CDR1 is GTSNPN and CDR2 SVGIG (reference sequence). CDR3 length: 12 residues. V dropped 4 bases and J dropped 3 bases, with 10 bases sitting between them. The CDR3 spells CAWTAVGYEQYF. CDR3 DNA sequence: TGTGCCTGGACGGCGGTGGGCTACGAGCAGTACTTC.

This clone came up a few times. J is TRBJ1-2 and V is TRBV13; the match to TRBD1 covers 9 bases. The CDR3 sequence is 15 residues long. Per the germline V gene, CDR1 is PRHDT and CDR2 is FYEKMQ (reference sequence). V lost 4 bases to trimming and J lost 4 bases; unmatched junction nucleotides: 7. CDR3 nucleotide sequence: TGTGCCAGCAGCTCCCGGACAGGGGTCCGCTATGGCTACACCTTC. Translating gives CASSSRTGVRYGYTF.